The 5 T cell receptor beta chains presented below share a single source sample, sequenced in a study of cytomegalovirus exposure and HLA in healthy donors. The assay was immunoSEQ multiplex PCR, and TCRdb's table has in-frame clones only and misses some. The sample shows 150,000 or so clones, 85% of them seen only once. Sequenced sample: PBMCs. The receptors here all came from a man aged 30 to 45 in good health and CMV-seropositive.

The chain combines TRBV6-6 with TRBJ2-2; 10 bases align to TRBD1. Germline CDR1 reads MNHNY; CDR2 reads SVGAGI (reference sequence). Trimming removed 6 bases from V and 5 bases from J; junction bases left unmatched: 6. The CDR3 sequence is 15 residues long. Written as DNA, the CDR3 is TGTGCCAGCAGACCAGACAGGGGGCCAACCGGGGAGCTGTTTTTT. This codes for CASRPDRGPTGELFF.

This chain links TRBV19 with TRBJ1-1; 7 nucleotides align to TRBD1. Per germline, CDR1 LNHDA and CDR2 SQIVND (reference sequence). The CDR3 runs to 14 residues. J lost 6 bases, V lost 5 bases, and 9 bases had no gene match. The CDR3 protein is CASSPLTGLSEAFF. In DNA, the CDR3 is TGTGCCAGTAGTCCGTTGACAGGGCTTTCTGAAGCTTTCTTT. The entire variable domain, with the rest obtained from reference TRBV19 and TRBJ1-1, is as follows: DGGITQSPKYLFRKEGQNVTLSCEQNLNHDAMYWYRQDPGQGLRLIYYSQIVNDFQKGDIAEGYSVSREKKESFPLTVTSAQKNPTAFYLCASSPLTGLSEAFFGQGTRLTVV.

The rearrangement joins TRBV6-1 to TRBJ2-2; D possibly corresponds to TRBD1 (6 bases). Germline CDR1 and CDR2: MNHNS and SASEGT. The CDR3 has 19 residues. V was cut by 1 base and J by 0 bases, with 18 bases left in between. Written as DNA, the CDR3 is TGTGCCAGCAGTGAAGTAAACAGGGTAAATCCCGCGAACACCGGGGAGCTGTTTTTT. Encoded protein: CASSEVNRVNPANTGELFF.

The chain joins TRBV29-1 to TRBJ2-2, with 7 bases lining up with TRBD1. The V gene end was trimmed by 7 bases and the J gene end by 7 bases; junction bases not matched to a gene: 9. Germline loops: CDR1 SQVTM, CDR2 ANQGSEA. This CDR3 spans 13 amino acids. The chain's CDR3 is CSATDRADGELFF. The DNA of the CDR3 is TGCAGCGCCACAGACAGGGCGGACGGGGAGCTGTTTTTT.

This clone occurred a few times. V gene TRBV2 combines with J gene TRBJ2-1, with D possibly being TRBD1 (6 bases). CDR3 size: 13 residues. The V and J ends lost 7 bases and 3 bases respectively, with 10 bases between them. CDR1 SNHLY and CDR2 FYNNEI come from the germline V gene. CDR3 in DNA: TGTGCCAGCAAATGGACAGACTACAATGAGCAGTTCTTC. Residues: CASKWTDYNEQFF. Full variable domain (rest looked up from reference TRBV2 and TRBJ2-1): EPEVTQTPSHQVTQMGQEVILRCVPISNHLYFYWYRQILGQKVEFLVSFYNNEISEKSEIFDDQFSVERPDGSNFTLKIRSTKLEDSAMYFCASKWTDYNEQFFGPGTRLTVL.